This T cell receptor beta chain was documented in a study of Ad26.COV2.S vaccination and SARS-CoV-2 variants (dated by TCRdb to 2020 to 2022). Study-wide context: The specificity and breadth of SARS-CoV-2-reactive T cell receptors after Ad26.COV2.S vaccination were assessed by TCRbeta repertoire sequencing. A total of approximately 32 samples were included in the TCR-sequenced set, comprising some 20 Ad26.COV2.S vaccine recipients, 5 placebo recipients and 8 SARS-CoV-2 convalescent individuals.

Points the paper makes about the study in general: Vaccine and placebo recipients had comparable non-spike TCR breadth, which fits with the vaccine containing only spike. The authors noted that the TCR breadth and depth analyses may have underestimated total T cell responses. After vaccination, substantial breadth of spike-specific CD8+ and CD4+ T cell responses was reported. Higher spike-specific TCR breadth was observed in Ad26.COV2.S recipients than in placebo recipients (P = 0.0014).

This clone appeared a single time. The antigen it recognizes is unknown. Per-base qualities were not stored, and no clone one base away is much larger. The immunoSEQ Assay was the method used to sequence TCRbeta CDR3 regions. After extraction, genomic DNA underwent amplification by bias-controlled multiplex PCR, followed by high-throughput sequencing. In the original analysis: To quantify the absolute abundance of each unique TCRbeta CDR3 region, sequences were collapsed and filtered. Usable DNA was measured by amplifying reference genes present in all nucleated cells, and TCRbeta template counts were normalized to that usable DNA to estimate T cell fraction. Repertoire TCRs were annotated as SARS-CoV-2-specific by exact matching of V gene, CDR3 amino acid sequence and J gene to a known reactive TCR set. The reference SARS-CoV-2 TCR set was derived from MIRA and filtered for enrichment in COVID-19-positive ImmuneCODE repertoires, a step that removed public or cross-reactive TCRs. Using the MIRA antigens, annotated TCRs were further analysed by specific ORF or by position within an ORF. Depth was the summed frequency of annotated unique rearrangements, while breadth was defined as annotated unique rearrangements over total unique productive rearrangements. Two-sided Wilcoxon rank-sum tests were used to compare TCR breadth between groups. TCRdb mirrors the immuneACCESS table, restricted to in-frame sequences. Some clones are absent from its copies; in checked studies, under half trace to an unresolved V gene, and the reason for the others is unknown. V and J calls and clone size follow that table, whereas D and trimming were derived from the DNA. The sample contains roughly 100,000 clones, roughly 80% of them found a single time. 15% to 20% of the sample rests with the top ten.

The sample's time point label is to be understood as: individuals recovered from natural SARS-CoV-2 infection. V is pared back by 1 base and J by 5 bases, with 11 bases lying between the germline termini. From the cysteine up to the phenylalanine, the CDR3 has a length of 15 residues. Solely the CDR3 DNA is kept, with 45 bases framed from the first base. The germline V gene (reference sequence) provides CDR1 SEHNR and CDR2 FQNEAQ. The rearrangement joined TRBV7-9 to TRBJ1-4; the D gene is perhaps TRBD1, from 6 matching bases. Source: peripheral blood, taken after recovery from COVID-19. This TCR was recovered from a human donor who had recovered from COVID-19. The DNA sequence is TGTGCCAGCAGCTTAGAAGGGAGGGGGAATGAAAAACTGTTTTTT. It translates to CASSLEGRGNEKLFF.